This T cell receptor (beta chain) was sequenced for a study of cytomegalovirus exposure and HLA in healthy donors. Study findings and constraints: An apparent linkage of common viral pathogens to several of the most significant clusters emerged in a later analysis.

60 Vbeta and 13 Jbeta primers were used in PCR. Clones were sequenced by immunoSEQ multiplex PCR, and TCRdb holds only the in-frame ones, with some missing. The table records some 93,000 clones, around a tenth of them present only once. A word on this clone: What it binds is not known.

Trimming took off 3 bases at V and 6 bases at J, with 20 bases between the two ends. There are 16 residues in the CDR3. The V gene's germline CDR1 is SGHRS and CDR2 YFSETQ. The sequencing sample was made of PBMCs. This clonotype originated in a man aged 50-59 years in good health and CMV-seropositive. The J gene is TRBJ2-3, the V gene TRBV5-1; TRBD2 is a possible D gene (7 bases). In DNA form, the CDR3 reads TGCGCCAGCAGCTCCTTGGGGGCACCAGCGGGGGATACGCAGTATTTT. Encoded protein: CASSSLGAPAGDTQYF.